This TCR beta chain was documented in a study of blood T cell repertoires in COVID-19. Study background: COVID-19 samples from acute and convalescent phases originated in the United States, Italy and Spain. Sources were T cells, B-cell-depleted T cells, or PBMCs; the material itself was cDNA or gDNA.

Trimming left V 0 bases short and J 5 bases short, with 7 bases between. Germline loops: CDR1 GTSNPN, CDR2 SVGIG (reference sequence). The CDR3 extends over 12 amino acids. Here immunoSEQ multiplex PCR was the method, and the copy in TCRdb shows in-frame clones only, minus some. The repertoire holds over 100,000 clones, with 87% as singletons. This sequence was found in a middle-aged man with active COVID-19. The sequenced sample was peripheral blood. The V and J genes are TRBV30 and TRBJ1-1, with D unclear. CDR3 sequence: CAWSVPLTEAFF. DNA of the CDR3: TGTGCCTGGAGTGTCCCTTTGACTGAAGCTTTCTTT.